This TCR beta chain was observed in a study of blood T cell repertoires in COVID-19. Whole-study context: The United States, Italy and Spain were the sources of the acute and convalescent COVID-19 samples. From T cells, B-cell-depleted T cells, or PBMCs came the material, which was cDNA or gDNA.

Methods used by the authors: Reference gene primer amplification in the assay estimated nucleated cell counts. Repertoires were generated with immunoSEQ multiplex PCR, while TCRdb's copy carries only in-frame clones and drops some. V, J and clone size are taken as reported in that table, and D and trimming were inferred from the DNA itself. This table has about 190,000 clones, approximately 88% appearing once. J lost 3 bases, V lost 5 bases, and 5 bases had no gene match. In germline, CDR1 is SGHVS, CDR2 FNYEAQ. The CDR3 spans 15 residues. The gene calls are TRBV7-6 and TRBJ1-4; TRBD1 agrees at 8 bases. The receptor was derived from a man aged 40-49 years with acute or convalescent COVID-19. The material sequenced was peripheral blood. The CDR3: CASSPGTGSNEKLFF. CDR3 DNA sequence: TGTGCCAGCAGCCCGGGGACAGGCTCTAATGAAAAACTGTTTTTT. Combining the CDR3 with reference TRBV7-6 and TRBJ1-4 gives the whole variable domain GAGVSQSPRYKVTKRGQDVALRCDPISGHVSLYWYRQALGQGPEFLTYFNYEAQQDKSGLPNDRFSAERPEGSISTLTIQRTEQRDSAMYRCASSPGTGSNEKLFFGSGTQLSVL.